A selection of T cell receptor beta chains follows, all from one sample in a study of T cells in Graves' hyperthyroidism and ophthalmopathy. In TCRdb, the multiplex PCR reads were re-called with MiXCR into one record per CDR3 protein. The data show 450,000 to 600,000 distinct CDR3 sequences, with about 20% seen just once and roughly 44% held by the top ten. Sequenced input: blood. The origin of the receptors is a man between 40 and 49 years old with Graves' ophthalmopathy. CDR3s include the opening cysteine and the closing phenylalanine or tryptophan. Clone size appears in some rows only: once, few, many, or a class for an expanded clone.

V,size,CDR3
TRBV25-1,.,CASHSGSSYEQYF
TRBV20-1,many,CSAPDRALAKNIQYF
TRBV19,.,CASSTTGTGANVLTF
TRBV15,.,CATSRDRVSGANVLTF
TRBV5-1,many,CASSLEGRGYGYTF
TRBV2,many,CASSVQGAAYNEQFF
TRBV12-3/TRBV12-4,.,CASSLTDNPLGEKLFF
TRBV2,few,CASWGFHNEQYF
TRBV7-9,.,CASSPPLADNEQFF
TRBV28,few,CASSLLGTNTGELFF
TRBV7-9,many,CASSPLKQKNYNEQFF
TRBV12-3/TRBV12-4,.,CASSLGGGAGGELFF
TRBV13,many,CASSPPGNEQFF
TRBV11-2,.,CASGYPPTGTSGGAADTQYF
TRBV28,many,CASSNGGLIETQYF
TRBV2,many,CASRRDTYNEQFF
TRBV30,many,CAWSVLREDEQFF
TRBV6-1,.,CASSDSGLAKSDTQYF
TRBV3-2,.,CASSHVVGRGYSNQPQHF
TRBV5-1,.,CASSLGTMSTGELFF
TRBV7-9,.,CASRKTQETQYF
TRBV28,.,CASTIQGLQETQYF
TRBV6-5,.,CASSYSTDPREQYF
TRBV9,.,CASSPRDRIKSTEAFF
TRBV6-1,few,CASRQGTYEQYF
TRBV28,many,CATSLNTEAFF
TRBV28,many,CASSSREGRKDTQYF
TRBV10-3,.,CAISENSPNNQPQHF
TRBV20-1,few,CSGSGSSNQPQHF
TRBV2,many,CASSTGTNYGYTF
TRBV2,many,CASSDTEAKNIQYF
TRBV30,.,CAWSVNKWTSGTPQEQFF
TRBV6-1,.,CASTRYGNTEAFF
TRBV4-2,few,CASSQDAPEAGAREQYF
TRBV6-1,.,CASSRKGEKLFF
TRBV9,few,CASNKGTGVYGYTF
TRBV30,few,CAWSPPGTGALAKNIQYF
TRBV7-2,few,CASSWTPTGELFF
TRBV14,many,CASSLHQGSNYEQYF
TRBV24-1,few,CATSDPPPSTEAFF
TRBV6-2/TRBV6-3,.,CASSDGQGVSGNTIYF
TRBV2,many,CAVRRGSTNEKLFF
TRBV27,.,CASSPLAQVEVTYEQYF
TRBV7-8,.,CASSFLPGQPNNEQFF
TRBV6-1,.,CASSKGEKLFF
TRBV2,few,CASRGTRSGGKLFF
TRBV27,few,CASSLGLAGLQETQYF
TRBV6-1,.,CASRQNRGGKETQYF
TRBV2,.,CASSESYSNQPQHF
TRBV9,.,CASSVTEDRPEAFF
TRBV7-3,many,CASSLTGANTGELFF